A selection of T cell receptor beta chains follows, all from one sample in a study of T cell changes during pregnancy in multiple sclerosis. This table comes from immunoSEQ multiplex PCR, and its TCRdb copy is limited to in-frame clones, with some not included. The table includes roughly 58,000 clones, about 88% detected once. The source was CD8+ T cells from peripheral blood mononuclear cells, collected before pregnancy. These receptors all come from a female donor with multiple sclerosis, enrolled in a pregnancy study. Both conserved end residues are part of each CDR3. Fields, in order: V gene, clone size, CDR3 protein. Rows may omit the clone size; those that give it use once, few, many or a size class.

TRBV6-6 | . | CASSVLYNEQFF
TRBV6-1 | . | CASSEAGLAGGPQNIQYF
TRBV19 | . | CASSIAFSSGNTIYF
TRBV5-5 | once | CASSLDGETQYF
TRBV19 | . | CASSATLGLAGTQETQYF
TRBV9 | . | CASSVGPGGNEQFF
TRBV29-1 | . | CSVVGQGGYTF
TRBV2 | . | CASTGTSGGVDTGELFF
TRBV10-3 | . | CAISAGNSNQPQHF
TRBV27 | . | CASSPEGESNQPQHF
TRBV19 | . | CASSMAGARIYEQYF